This T cell receptor (beta chain) is drawn from a study of Tregs in tolerant kidney transplant recipients. The J segment lost 0 bases and the V segment lost 0 bases, leaving 6 bases of the junction unmatched. The CDR3 has 17 amino acids. Germline V gene sequence: CDR1 SEHNR, CDR2 FQNEAQ (reference sequence). The table came from immunoSEQ multiplex PCR; TCRdb's copy has only in-frame clones and leaves some out. The profile shows tens of thousands of clones, approximately 93% of them singletons. The nonmyeloablative bone marrow transplants came from related graft donors, with transient mixed chimerism. This clone has a single count.

This chain links TRBV7-9 with TRBJ2-7; 9 positions agree with TRBD1. This sequence originates from a human patient who received a combined kidney and bone marrow transplant. The graft donor may be the source of some T cells. The specimen comprised CD4+ T cells from blood (PBMCs), sampled 12 months after the transplant. The CDR3 protein is CASSLARTGASSYEQYF. The CDR3 nucleotides read TGTGCCAGCAGCTTAGCAAGGACAGGGGCCAGCTCCTACGAGCAGTACTTC.